This T cell receptor (beta chain) was sequenced for a study of cytomegalovirus exposure and HLA in healthy donors. The wider study: Roughly 85 million unique TCRs from HLA-typed donors were held in an early release of data. The study's findings and limits: As was reported, the classifier diagnosed cytomegalovirus status with high specificity and sensitivity. The later analysis indicated that the majority of CMV-associated TCR beta chains appeared HLA-restricted.

A multiplex PCR was run with 60 Vbeta primers and 13 Jbeta primers. Clones were read by immunoSEQ multiplex PCR, and TCRdb kept only the in-frame ones, dropping some. The sample includes more than 90,000 clones, approximately 76% of them seen just once. The CDR3 covers 15 residues. With V trimmed by 2 bases and J by 2 bases, 1 base remained unmatched. From germline, CDR1 is MNHEY and CDR2 SVGAGI. This clone was seen a few times. Its specificity is unknown. These donors, healthy bone marrow donors, were studied. Sequenced material: PBMCs. The origin of this receptor is a man aged 45-60 years in good health and CMV-seropositive. This rearrangement joins TRBV6-5 to TRBJ1-4; the match to TRBD1 covers 8 bases. Here the CDR3 reads CASSYQGATNEKLFF. The CDR3 nucleotides read TGTGCCAGCAGTTACCAGGGGGCGACTAATGAAAAACTGTTTTTT.